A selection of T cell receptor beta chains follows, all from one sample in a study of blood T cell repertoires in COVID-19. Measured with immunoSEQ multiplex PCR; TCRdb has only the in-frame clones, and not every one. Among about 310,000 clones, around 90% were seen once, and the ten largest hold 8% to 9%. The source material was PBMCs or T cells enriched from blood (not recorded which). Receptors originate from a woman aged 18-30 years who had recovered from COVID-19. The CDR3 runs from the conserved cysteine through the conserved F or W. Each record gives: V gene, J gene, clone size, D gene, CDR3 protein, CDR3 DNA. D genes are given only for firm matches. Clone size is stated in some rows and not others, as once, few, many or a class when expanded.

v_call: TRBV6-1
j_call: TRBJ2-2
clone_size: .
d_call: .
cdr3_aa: CASSGPRSGYTGELFF
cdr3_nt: TGTGCCAGCAGTGGCCCGAGGTCAGGGTACACCGGGGAGCTGTTTTTT

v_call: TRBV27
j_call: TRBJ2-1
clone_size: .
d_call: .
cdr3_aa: CASSPRRGFDNEQFF
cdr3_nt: TGTGCCAGCAGCCCCCGGAGGGGATTCGACAATGAGCAGTTCTTC

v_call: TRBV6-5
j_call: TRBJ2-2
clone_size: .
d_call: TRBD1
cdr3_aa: CASSLRTGVTGELFF
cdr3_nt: TGTGCCAGCAGTTTAAGGACAGGGGTCACCGGGGAGCTGTTTTTT

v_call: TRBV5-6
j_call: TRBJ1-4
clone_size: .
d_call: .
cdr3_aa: CASSLGQNNEKLFF
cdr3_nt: TGTGCCAGCAGCTTGGGACAGAATAATGAAAAACTGTTTTTT

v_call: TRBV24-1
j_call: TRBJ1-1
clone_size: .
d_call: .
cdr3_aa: CATSEGKGDTEAFF
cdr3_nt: TGTGCCACCAGTGAGGGGAAGGGAGACACTGAAGCTTTCTTT

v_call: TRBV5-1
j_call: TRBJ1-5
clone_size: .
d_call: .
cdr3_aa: CASSLATGGQPQHF
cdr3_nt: TGCGCCAGCAGCTTGGCGACAGGCGGTCAGCCCCAGCATTTT

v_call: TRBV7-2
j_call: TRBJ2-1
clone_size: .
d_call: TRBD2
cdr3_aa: CASSSGPAGGQRYNEQFF
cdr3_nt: TGTGCCAGCAGCTCCGGTCCAGCGGGGGGCCAAAGATACAATGAGCAGTTCTTC

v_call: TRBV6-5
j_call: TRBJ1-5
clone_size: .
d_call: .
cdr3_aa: CASSYSGGAYQPQHF
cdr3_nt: TGTGCCAGCAGTTACTCCGGGGGGGCCTATCAGCCCCAGCATTTT

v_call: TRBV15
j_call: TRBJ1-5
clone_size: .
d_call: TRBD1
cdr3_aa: CATSRGGGRGLVNQPQHF
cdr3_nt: TGTGCCACCAGCAGAGGTGGTGGTAGGGGGCTTGTGAATCAGCCCCAGCATTTT

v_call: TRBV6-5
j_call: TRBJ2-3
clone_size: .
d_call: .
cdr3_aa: CASPPGLGLTDTQYF
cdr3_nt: TGTGCCAGCCCGCCGGGCTTGGGGCTCACAGATACGCAGTATTTT

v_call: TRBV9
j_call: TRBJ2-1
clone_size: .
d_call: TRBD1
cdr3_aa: CASSDKRDRGSDEQFF
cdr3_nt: TGTGCCAGCAGTGACAAAAGGGACAGGGGCTCGGATGAGCAGTTCTTC

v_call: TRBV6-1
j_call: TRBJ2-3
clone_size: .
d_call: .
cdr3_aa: CASSEVPGEDTQYF
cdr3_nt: TGTGCCAGCAGTGAAGTCCCGGGGGAAGATACGCAGTATTTT

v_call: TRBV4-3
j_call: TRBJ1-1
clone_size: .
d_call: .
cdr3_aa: CASSQGPGLLNTEAFF
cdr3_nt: TGCGCCAGCAGCCAAGGCCCGGGACTCCTGAACACTGAAGCTTTCTTT

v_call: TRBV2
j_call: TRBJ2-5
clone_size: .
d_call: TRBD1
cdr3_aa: CARRRGQGETQYF
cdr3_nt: TGTGCCCGACGTCGCGGACAGGGAGAGACCCAGTACTTC

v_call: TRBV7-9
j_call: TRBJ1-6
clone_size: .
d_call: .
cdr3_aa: CASGFGDSPLHF
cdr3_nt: TGTGCCAGCGGGTTCGGGGATTCACCCCTCCACTTT

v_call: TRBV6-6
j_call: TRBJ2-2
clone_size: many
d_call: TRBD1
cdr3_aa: CASSPGQGYGNTGELFF
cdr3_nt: TGTGCCAGCAGTCCGGGACAGGGGTATGGGAACACCGGGGAGCTGTTTTTT

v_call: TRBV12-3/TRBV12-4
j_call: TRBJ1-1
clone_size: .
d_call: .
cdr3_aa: CASSVGARTEAFF
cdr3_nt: TGTGCCAGCAGTGTGGGGGCGCGAACTGAAGCTTTCTTT

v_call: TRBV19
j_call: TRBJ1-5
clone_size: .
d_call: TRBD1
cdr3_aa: CASSNQWGGTGFQPQHF
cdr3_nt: TGTGCCAGTAGTAATCAATGGGGGGGGACAGGGTTCCAGCCCCAGCATTTT

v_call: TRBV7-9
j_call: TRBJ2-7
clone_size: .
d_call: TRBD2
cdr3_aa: CASSSPREGPYEQYF
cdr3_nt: TGTGCCAGCAGCTCACCGCGGGAGGGCCCCTACGAGCAGTACTTC

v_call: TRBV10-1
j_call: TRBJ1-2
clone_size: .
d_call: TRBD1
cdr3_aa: CASTTRQGLYYGYTF
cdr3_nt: TGCGCCAGCACCACAAGACAGGGGCTTTACTATGGCTACACCTTC

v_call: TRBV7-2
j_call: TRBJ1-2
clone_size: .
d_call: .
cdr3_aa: CASSLARGGYGYTF
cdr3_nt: TGTGCCAGCAGCTTAGCGCGGGGTGGCTATGGCTACACCTTC

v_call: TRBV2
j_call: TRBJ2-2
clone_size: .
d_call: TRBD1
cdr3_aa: CATSSTGGAGELFF
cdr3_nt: TGTGCCACCTCATCTACAGGGGGCGCCGGGGAGCTGTTTTTT

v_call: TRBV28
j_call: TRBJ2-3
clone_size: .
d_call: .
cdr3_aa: CASSLASSSEDFDTQYF
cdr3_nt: TGTGCCAGCAGCCTGGCTTCTAGCTCGGAAGACTTCGATACGCAGTATTTT

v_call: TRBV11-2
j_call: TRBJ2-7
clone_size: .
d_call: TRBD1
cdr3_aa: CASSSIQGADEQYF
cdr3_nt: TGTGCCAGCAGCTCGATACAGGGGGCGGACGAGCAGTACTTC

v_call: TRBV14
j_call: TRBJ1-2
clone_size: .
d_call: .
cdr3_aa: CASSQGRGRNYGYTF
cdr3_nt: TGTGCCAGCAGCCAAGGGAGGGGAAGGAACTATGGCTACACCTTC

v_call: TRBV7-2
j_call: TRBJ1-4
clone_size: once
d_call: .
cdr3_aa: CASSFPRSWGEKLFF
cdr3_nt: TGTGCCAGCAGCTTCCCGCGAAGTTGGGGCGAAAAACTGTTTTTT

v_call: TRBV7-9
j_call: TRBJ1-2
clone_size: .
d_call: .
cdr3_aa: CASSTRQAWEGYTF
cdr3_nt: TGTGCCAGCAGCACGCGACAGGCCTGGGAGGGCTACACCTTC

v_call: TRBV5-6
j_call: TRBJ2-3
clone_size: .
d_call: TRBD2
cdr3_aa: CASSPIVAGGYTQYF
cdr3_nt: TGTGCCAGCAGCCCGATAGTAGCGGGAGGATATACGCAGTATTTT